Below are 20 T cell receptor beta chains sequenced from a single sample in a study of OX40 agonist ivuxolimab in advanced cancers. TCRdb's copy holds only in-frame clones and misses some; the assay was immunoSEQ multiplex PCR. The data hold tens of thousands of clones, with about 85% observed a single time. The sequenced sample was CD4+ or CD8+ T cells sorted from blood, obtained in a trial of the OX40 agonist ivuxolimab. The receptor set was obtained from an adult with an advanced solid tumor such as melanoma, head and neck, liver or kidney cancer.

The chain links TRBV7-2 to TRBJ1-6; D is perhaps TRBD1 (5 bases). Germline loops: CDR1 SGHTA, CDR2 FQGNSA. The CDR3 spans 14 residues. V shed 3 bases and J shed 7 bases, with 10 bases lying between them. CDR3 in amino acids: CASSLQGSNSPLHF. DNA for the CDR3: TGTGCCAGCAGCTTGCAGGGATCAAATTCACCCCTCCACTTT.

The chain combines TRBV13 with TRBJ2-7; TRBD1 is a possible D gene (6 bases). Trimming removed 5 bases from V and 7 bases from J, with 15 bases in between. Germline V CDR1 and CDR2: PRHDT, FYEKMQ (reference sequence). This CDR3 is built from 13 residues. CDR3 DNA: TGTGCCAGCAGCAAGAGGACAGTCGGGGAGCAGTACGTC. Residues: CASSKRTVGEQYV.

The V and J genes are TRBV7-8 and TRBJ1-4; 10 bases match TRBD1. Germline V CDR1 and CDR2: SGHVS, FQNEAQ. CDR3 length: 16 residues. V shed 5 bases, J shed 6 bases, and the junction held 9 bases outside the gene matches. CDR3 DNA: TGTGCCAGCAGCCGGGCGGGACAGGGGAGGCATGAAAAACTGTTTTTT. Residues: CASSRAGQGRHEKLFF.

The chain employs TRBV28 and TRBJ2-7, with 7 bases identical to TRBD2. The junction had 11 bases not matched to a gene; V was cut back by 4 bases and J by 2 bases. Per the germline V gene, CDR1 is MDHEN and CDR2 is SYDVKM. The CDR3 consists of 16 residues. CDR3 sequence reads: CASSSGGSGVTYEQYV. CDR3 coding DNA: TGTGCCAGCAGTTCCGGGGGAAGCGGGGTTACCTACGAGCAGTACGTC.

This clone was picked up a small number of times. The V and J genes are TRBV5-1 and TRBJ1-6; 11 bases agree with TRBD1. V gave up 4 bases and J gave up 7 bases; unmatched junction bases: 1. CDR3 length: 14 amino acids. Germline CDR1 SGHRS, CDR2 YFSETQ. The CDR3 DNA reads TGCGCCAGCAGCCGGGACAGGGGGAATTCACCCCTCCACTTT. It codes for CASSRDRGNSPLHF.

The chain employs TRBV6-1 and TRBJ1-3; D call uncertain. The germline V gene encodes CDR1 MNHNS and CDR2 SASEGT. Trimming stripped 4 bases from V and 1 base from J, with 5 bases between. CDR3 size: 13 residues. The CDR3 region is CASSGYSGNTIYF. For the CDR3, the DNA is TGTGCCAGCAGTGGGTATTCTGGAAACACCATATATTTT.

This clone came up once. The chain employs TRBV6-1 and TRBJ1-1; no clear D gene. The V gene's germline CDR1 is MNHNS and CDR2 SASEGT. This CDR3 is built from 13 residues. Trimming took off 7 bases at V and 0 bases at J, with 9 bases between the two ends. The CDR3 DNA reads as TGTGCCAGCACCCGGGAGATGAACACTGAAGCTTTCTTT. This sequence encodes CASTREMNTEAFF.

This rearrangement joins TRBV28 to TRBJ2-7; D is possibly TRBD1 or TRBD2 (5 bases each). The germline CDR1 and CDR2 sequences are MDHEN and SYDVKM. This CDR3 contains 15 residues. Deletions cut 6 bases from V and 6 bases from J, with 21 bases between. DNA for the CDR3: TGTGCCAGCAGCAACCCCGGGACGGCCGCCTCCGAGCAGTACGTC. This sequence encodes CASSNPGTAASEQYV.

The chain joins TRBV4-1 to TRBJ1-4; no firm D call. The CDR3 contains 13 residues. Deletions cut 4 bases from V and 7 bases from J, with 10 bases between. Looked up from germline, CDR1 is MGHRA and CDR2 is YSYEKL. CDR3 nucleotides: TGCGCCAGCAGCCGGTGGAAGGGTGAAAAACTGTTTTTT. This sequence encodes CASSRWKGEKLFF.

In this sample, this clone turned up a few times. The chain has TRBV11-1 and TRBJ2-7, with a tentative D call TRBD1 (6 bases). Deletions cut 5 bases from V and 2 bases from J, with 10 bases between. Germline CDR1 and CDR2: SGHAT and FQDESV (reference sequence). The CDR3 is made up of 13 amino acids. For the CDR3, the DNA is TGTGCCAGCAGCCCACGACAGGCCTACGAGCAGTACGTC. It yields the protein CASSPRQAYEQYV.

The gene calls are TRBV7-3 and TRBJ2-3; tentative D call: TRBD1 (6 bases). CDR3 length equals 16 residues. The V end was cut by 1 base, the J end by 0 bases, with 11 bases between. In germline, CDR1 is SGHTA, CDR2 FQGTGA. CDR3 coding DNA: TGTGCCAGCAGCTTAAGGGCAGGGGCAAGCACAGATACGCAGTATTTT. The encoded protein is CASSLRAGASTDTQYF.

The rearrangement uses TRBV7-3 and TRBJ1-2; unclear D gene. CDR1 is SGHTA, CDR2 FQGTGA, per germline. CDR3 length: 13 amino acids. Trimming removed 1 base from V and 8 bases from J, with 11 bases in between. The DNA of the CDR3 is TGTGCCAGCAGCTTAAGGGATGTTGAGGGCTACACCTTC. It yields the protein CASSLRDVEGYTF.

The chain uses TRBV2 and TRBJ2-3; D perhaps matches TRBD2 (5 bases). V lost 11 bases, J lost 5 bases, and 26 bases lay in between. The CDR3 consists of 16 residues. Germline CDR1 and CDR2: SNHLY and FYNNEI. The CDR3 region has the DNA TGTGCCGCTTTCCCGAGGGAAGAAAGGCGAAGAGATACGCAGTATTTT. Translation gives CAAFPREERRRDTQYF.

The chain carries TRBV7-2 and TRBJ2-2; D might be TRBD1 or TRBD2, each matching 6 bases. In germline, CDR1 is SGHTA, CDR2 FQGNSA. Deletions cut 5 bases from V and 0 bases from J, with 10 bases between. The CDR3 totals 15 residues. CDR3 bases: TGTGCCAGCAGCCCCGGGGGCTCGAACACCGGGGAGCTGTTTTTT. Translation: CASSPGGSNTGELFF.

The J gene is TRBJ2-1, the V gene TRBV7-3; D is undetermined. Looked up from germline, CDR1 is SGHTA and CDR2 is FQGTGA. V lost 5 bases and J lost 10, with 15 bases in between. The CDR3 is 13 residues long. Here the CDR3 DNA reads TGTGCCAGCAGCGCATCTCAAGAGCAGGAGCAGTTCTTC. It translates to CASSASQEQEQFF. Complete variable domain (other parts from reference TRBV7-3 and TRBJ2-1): GAGVSQTPSNKVTEKGKYVELRCDPISGHTALYWYRQSLGQGPEFLIYFQGTGAADDSGLPNDRFFAVRPEGSVSTLKIQRTERGDSAVYLCASSASQEQEQFFGPGTRLTVL.

This clone was picked up one time. The V and J genes are TRBV18 and TRBJ2-7; 7 nucleotides match TRBD1. The germline CDR1 and CDR2 sequences are KGHSH and LQKENI. CDR3 length equals 14 residues. Germline trimming cut 3 bases from V and 3 bases from J; bases unmatched to any gene: 5. CDR3 in amino acids: CASSPDGTVYEQYF. CDR3 DNA: TGTGCCAGCTCACCCGACGGGACAGTCTACGAGCAGTACTTC.

This rearrangement joins TRBV6-1 to TRBJ1-3; 7 bases map to TRBD1. V gave up 10 bases and J gave up 7 bases; unmatched junction bases: 13. This CDR3 contains 14 residues. The germline V gene encodes CDR1 MNHNS and CDR2 SASEGT. As DNA, the CDR3 is TGTGCCACCCTGTTTGGGCAGGGGGGGAACACCATATATTTT. This translates into CATLFGQGGNTIYF.

This chain joins TRBV19 and TRBJ1-2, with 8 positions matching TRBD1. The V gene's germline CDR1 is LNHDA and CDR2 SQIVND (reference sequence). The J segment lost 0 bases and the V segment lost 4 bases, leaving 4 bases of the junction unmatched. This CDR3 region has 15 residues. CDR3 sequence reads: CASSTGQGANYGYTF. The CDR3 DNA reads TGTGCCAGTAGTACCGGACAGGGAGCTAACTATGGCTACACCTTC.

The chain uses TRBV7-9 and TRBJ2-1; D is unresolved. The CDR3 runs to 14 residues. The germline V gene has CDR1 SEHNR and CDR2 FQNEAQ (reference sequence). V gave up 1 base and J gave up 0 bases, with 4 bases separating them. The CDR3, as DNA: TGTGCCAGCAGCTTAGGGATCTCCTACAATGAGCAGTTCTTC. Translated: CASSLGISYNEQFF.

The chain carries TRBV6-5 and TRBJ2-3; D not certain. The V end was cut by 2 bases, the J end by 4 bases, with 7 bases between. CDR1 and CDR2 (germline): MNHEY, SVGAGI. CDR3 size: 13 residues. CDR3 region: CASSYRRPDTQYF. CDR3 in DNA: TGTGCCAGCAGTTACAGGAGACCAGATACGCAGTATTTT.